The 31 T cell receptor beta chains in this list originate from one sample, sequenced in a study of T cell responses to AZD1222 COVID-19 vaccine. The repertoire was sequenced with immunoSEQ multiplex PCR; TCRdb's copy has only in-frame clones and lacks some. Here the sample spans about 77,000 clones, 92% being singletons. The sample in question was peripheral blood, obtained 28 days after the second AZD1222 dose. The receptors stem from an adult who received the AZD1222 COVID-19 vaccine.

The chain links TRBV2 to TRBJ2-7; TRBD2 is a possible D gene (7 bases). Germline lookup yields CDR1 SNHLY and CDR2 FYNNEI. The CDR3 spans 12 residues. Trimming stripped 8 bases from V and 2 bases from J, with 10 bases between. DNA for the CDR3: TGTGCCAGCGGGGGGGGGCCCTACGAGCAGTACTTC. This encodes CASGGGPYEQYF.

This chain connects TRBV19 to TRBJ1-2; TRBD1 might be the D (5 bases). Germline V gene lookup returns CDR1 LNHDA and CDR2 SQIVND (reference sequence). The CDR3 covers 14 residues. Trimming cost V 7 bases and J 3 bases, with 15 bases left between them. CDR3 residues: CASMDNGLDYGYTF. The CDR3 nucleotides read TGTGCCAGTATGGACAACGGGTTAGACTATGGCTACACCTTC.

The CDR3 loop reads CASSRQGVGKNIQYF. Written as DNA, the CDR3 is TGTGCCAGCAGCCGACAGGGCGTTGGCAAAAACATTCAGTACTTC. This rearrangement joins TRBV5-6 to TRBJ2-4; 7 bases are a match to TRBD1. This CDR3 contains 15 residues. Trimming removed 4 bases from V and 3 bases from J; junction bases left unmatched: 7. CDR1 is SGHDT and CDR2 is YYEEEE in the germline V gene.

The chain employs TRBV4-1 and TRBJ1-4; D gene unclear. This CDR3 comprises 16 residues. Per germline, CDR1 MGHRA and CDR2 YSYEKL. V lost 6 bases to trimming and J lost 3 bases, with 17 bases between them. The CDR3 loop reads CASSQLMMKANEKLFF. Written as DNA, the CDR3 is TGCGCCAGCAGTCAACTCATGATGAAGGCTAATGAAAAACTGTTTTTT.

CDR3 in amino acids: CASSQLYMNTEAFF. The CDR3 DNA is TGTGCCAGCAGCCAGCTATATATGAACACTGAAGCTTTCTTT. The V and J genes are TRBV5-4 and TRBJ1-1, with D hard to call. Germline assignment: CDR1 SGHNT and CDR2 YYREEE (reference sequence). The germline V and J ends were trimmed by 4 bases and 0 bases, with 10 bases remaining between them. The CDR3 extends over 14 amino acids.

CDR3 region: CASSTQGPAYEQYF. As DNA, the CDR3 is TGTGCCAGTAGTACACAGGGGCCAGCCTACGAGCAGTACTTC. The chain carries TRBV19 and TRBJ2-7; 7 bases agree with TRBD1. Per germline, CDR1 LNHDA and CDR2 SQIVND (reference sequence). V lost 4 bases to trimming and J lost 2 bases; unmatched junction nucleotides: 5. The CDR3 contains 14 residues.

For the CDR3, the DNA is TGCGCCAGCAGCCACGGCTCTGAAGCTTTCTTT. Its protein is CASSHGSEAFF. The chain uses TRBV4-1 and TRBJ1-1; D is uncertain. The CDR3 totals 11 residues. V dropped 3 bases and J dropped 6 bases, with 5 bases sitting between them. Germline V lookup: CDR1 MGHRA, CDR2 YSYEKL.

The rearrangement joins TRBV30 to TRBJ2-1, with a weak D call TRBD2 (6 bases). CDR3 length: 16 amino acids. CDR1 and CDR2 from the germline V gene are GTSNPN and SVGIG (reference sequence). Trimming removed 8 bases from V and 9 bases from J, with 29 bases in between. The CDR3 spells CAVGRRRGASSSEQFF. In DNA, the CDR3 is TGTGCCGTCGGCAGACGGCGGGGCGCGTCCTCGTCTGAGCAGTTCTTC. The full variable domain, in which reference TRBV30 and TRBJ2-1 provide the parts outside the CDR3, is SQTIHQWPATLVQPVGSPLSLECTVEGTSNPNLYWYRQAAGRGLQLLFYSVGIGQISSEVPQNLSASRPQDRQFILSSKKLLLSDSGFYLCAVGRRRGASSSEQFFGPGTRLTVL.

The genes are TRBV28 and TRBJ2-2; a weak D match, TRBD1 (5 bases). Germline CDR1 is MDHEN and CDR2 is SYDVKM. This CDR3 is 13 amino acids long. V was trimmed by 8 bases and J by 6 bases, leaving 13 bases between them. The CDR3 DNA sequence: TGTGCCAGCGATTATCAGGGCTCCGGGGAGCTGTTTTTT. The encoded protein is CASDYQGSGELFF.

V is TRBV10-2 and J is TRBJ1-2; 9 positions match TRBD1. This CDR3 is built from 16 residues. CDR1 is WSHSY and CDR2 is SAAADI in the germline V gene. The V gene end was trimmed by 5 bases and the J gene end by 5 bases; junction bases not matched to a gene: 12. The CDR3 nucleotides are TGCGCCAGCAGTCCCAATTCTATGGACAGGGGTTATGGCTACACCTTC. It translates to CASSPNSMDRGYGYTF.

Here the CDR3 reads CASSEYGLANNEQFF. The CDR3 region has the DNA TGCGCCAGCAGTGAGTACGGACTAGCTAACAATGAGCAGTTCTTC. The J gene is TRBJ2-1, the V gene TRBV10-1; 8 bases are a match to TRBD2. The CDR3 length is 15 residues. V lost 1 base, J lost 5 bases, and 4 bases stayed unmatched. Germline-derived CDR1 and CDR2 are WNHNN and SYGVQD (reference sequence).

The gene calls are TRBV7-8 and TRBJ1-4; D is undetermined. The CDR3 extends over 11 amino acids. V lost 5 bases, J lost 8 bases, and 6 bases lay in between. Germline values: CDR1 SGHVS, CDR2 FQNEAQ. The CDR3 DNA reads as TGTGCCAGCAGCGCGGGGGAAAAACTGTTTTTT. Translation: CASSAGEKLFF.

The rearrangement uses TRBV4-2 and TRBJ2-1; 7 bases match TRBD2. The CDR3 is 17 amino acids. Germline V CDR1 and CDR2: LGHNA, YNFKEQ. The trim removed 2 bases at V and 0 bases at J, leaving 7 bases unmatched. CDR3 protein: CASSQRSGTSSYNEQFF. The CDR3 nucleotides are TGTGCCAGCAGCCAACGGAGCGGGACCAGCTCCTACAATGAGCAGTTCTTC.

The V gene is TRBV28, the J gene TRBJ1-3, with TRBD1 matching 8 bases. The CDR3 runs to 18 residues. Per the germline V gene, CDR1 is MDHEN and CDR2 is SYDVKM. Losses at the gene ends were 2 bases for V and 3 bases for J; bases not matched to a gene: 12. The CDR3 DNA is TGTGCCAGCAGTTTACCCCGCGGACAGGGCTTAAATGGAAACACCATATATTTT. Translation gives CASSLPRGQGLNGNTIYF.

The table lists this clone with a few counts. The genes are TRBV5-1 and TRBJ1-1, with 7 bases identical to TRBD1. The CDR3 covers 13 residues. V lost 5 bases, J lost 3 bases, and 4 bases stayed unmatched. Germline CDR1 reads SGHRS; CDR2 reads YFSETQ. The CDR3 protein is CASRRGRDTEAFF. DNA for the CDR3: TGCGCCAGCAGAAGGGGGCGAGACACTGAAGCTTTCTTT.

This clone was recorded only once. The chain recombines TRBV11-3 with TRBJ1-6, with D possibly TRBD1 on 5 matching bases. The CDR3 runs to 15 residues. Trimming removed 0 bases at V and 9 bases at J, with 12 bases between. The V gene's germline CDR1 is SGHNT and CDR2 YENEEA. DNA of the CDR3: TGTGCCAGCAGCTTAGATCACGGGGGAAGTTCACCCCTCCACTTT. As protein: CASSLDHGGSSPLHF.

The chain couples TRBV6-5 to TRBJ2-7; D call uncertain. The CDR3 runs 15 residues. The V gene's germline CDR1 is MNHEY and CDR2 SVGAGI. V lost 5 bases to trimming and J lost 2 bases, with 16 bases between them. CDR3 DNA sequence: TGTGCCAGCAGTCTGGAGCGAGCCAGCCCCTACGAGCAGTACTTC. Translating gives CASSLERASPYEQYF.

The V and J genes are TRBV7-8 and TRBJ1-2, with D tentatively TRBD1 (6 bases). V shed 4 bases and J shed 0 bases, with 12 bases lying between them. This CDR3 spans 15 amino acids. Germline values: CDR1 SGHVS, CDR2 FQNEAQ. The CDR3 DNA is TGTGCCAGCAGCTCTATGGACAGTACTAACTATGGCTACACCTTC. Its translation is CASSSMDSTNYGYTF.

This rearrangement joins TRBV7-2 to TRBJ2-2; the match to TRBD2 covers 8 bases. Trimming took 2 bases from V and 5 from J; bases not matched to a gene: 7. The CDR3 loop spans 16 amino acids. Germline V gene data show CDR1 as SGHTA and CDR2 as FQGNSA. CDR3 protein: CASSLLRTGGTGELFF. In DNA form, the CDR3 reads TGTGCCAGCAGCTTATTAAGGACGGGAGGGACCGGGGAGCTGTTTTTT.

V usage is TRBV5-6 and J usage is TRBJ2-7, with TRBD2 as a possible D gene (6 bases). V shed 7 bases and J shed 0 bases, with 17 bases lying between them. Germline V CDR1 and CDR2: SGHDT, YYEEEE. This CDR3 contains 15 residues. The CDR3 DNA reads TGTGCCAGCGCCTTAGCGGCGGAGGCCTCCTACGAGCAGTACTTC. Its translation is CASALAAEASYEQYF.

This clone was seen only once. The chain links TRBV7-9 to TRBJ1-6, with a possible D match to TRBD1 (5 bases). The ends were cut back, 1 base at V and 2 bases at J, with 12 bases in the middle. The CDR3 is 17 amino acids. From germline, CDR1 is SEHNR and CDR2 FQNEAQ (reference sequence). The CDR3 loop reads CASSLVAGGAYNSPLHF. As DNA, the CDR3 is TGTGCCAGCAGCTTAGTAGCAGGAGGGGCCTATAATTCACCCCTCCACTTT.

The chain uses TRBV5-8 and TRBJ2-1, with D tentatively TRBD1 (6 bases). In germline, CDR1 is SGHTS, CDR2 YDEGEE. The CDR3 sequence is 15 residues long. V lost 3 bases and J 2 bases, leaving 12 bases between the germline ends. CDR3 bases: TGTGCCAGCAGCTGGGACGACAGGCCCTACAATGAGCAGTTCTTC. It is translated as CASSWDDRPYNEQFF.

The chain couples TRBV6-5 to TRBJ2-1; weak D call: TRBD1 (6 bases). Trimming took 2 bases from V and 2 from J, leaving 13 bases between them. The CDR3 length is 16 residues. The germline gives CDR1 MNHEY, CDR2 SVGAGI. CDR3 in amino acids: CASSYAGTNTYNEQFF. CDR3 coding DNA: TGTGCCAGCAGTTACGCCGGGACAAATACCTACAATGAGCAGTTCTTC.

This chain connects TRBV7-9 to TRBJ2-7, with D unresolved. The CDR3 has 14 amino acids. With 5 bases removed from V and 7 bases from J, the gap between germline ends came to 18 bases. The germline gives CDR1 SEHNR, CDR2 FQNEAQ (reference sequence). CDR3 DNA sequence: TGTGCCAGCAGCGTGGGTCCCCCATGGTGGGAGCAGTACTTC. This encodes CASSVGPPWWEQYF.

The chain has TRBV7-6 and TRBJ1-4; D unclear. Trimming removed 5 bases from V and 0 bases from J, with 16 bases in between. Germline assignment: CDR1 SGHVS and CDR2 FNYEAQ. This CDR3 contains 17 residues. This chain's CDR3 is CASSGRKDGATNEKLFF. The CDR3 region has the DNA TGTGCCAGCAGCGGGAGAAAAGACGGTGCAACTAATGAAAAACTGTTTTTT.

The chain recombines TRBV7-8 with TRBJ2-2; 7 bases line up with TRBD2. Germline assignment: CDR1 SGHVS and CDR2 FQNEAQ. Losses at the gene ends were 5 bases for V and 7 bases for J; bases not matched to a gene: 10. This CDR3 comprises 15 residues. The CDR3 nucleotides read TGTGCCAGCAGCCCTAGCGGAGCCCGGGACGGGGAGCTGTTTTTT. This gives the protein CASSPSGARDGELFF.

The chain has TRBV30 and TRBJ2-1; no definite D call. The V gene lost 2 bases and the J gene lost 6 bases, with 8 bases spanning the gap. The germline V gene encodes CDR1 GTSNPN and CDR2 SVGIG (reference sequence). The CDR3 runs to 12 residues. CDR3 DNA: TGTGCCTGGAGTAGGGTGGGCAATGAGCAGTTCTTC. Its translation: CAWSRVGNEQFF. Combining the CDR3 with reference TRBV30 and TRBJ2-1 gives the whole variable domain SQTIHQWPATLVQPVGSPLSLECTVEGTSNPNLYWYRQAAGRGLQLLFYSVGIGQISSEVPQNLSASRPQDRQFILSSKKLLLSDSGFYLCAWSRVGNEQFFGPGTRLTVL.

The CDR3 bases are TGTGCCAGTAGTCCGAGGACTAGCGGTCAATCAAGGACCCAGTACTTC. Translated: CASSPRTSGQSRTQYF. The gene calls are TRBV19 and TRBJ2-5; 10 positions match TRBD2. Trimming at V came to 5 bases and at J to 7 bases, leaving 13 bases not matched to a gene. The CDR3 loop spans 16 amino acids. Germline V lookup: CDR1 LNHDA, CDR2 SQIVND (reference sequence).

The chain joins TRBV10-3 to TRBJ2-5; 11 nucleotides align to TRBD2. This CDR3 spans 15 amino acids. Trimming at V came to 4 bases and at J to 5 bases, leaving 6 bases not matched to a gene. Germline V lookup: CDR1 ENHRY, CDR2 SYGVKD. The DNA of the CDR3 is TGTGCCATCAGTGGGACTAGCGGGTTGGGGGAGACCCAGTACTTC. This codes for CAISGTSGLGETQYF.

This chain links TRBV7-9 with TRBJ2-5; TRBD2 agrees at 10 bases. Trimming at V came to 0 bases and at J to 5 bases, leaving 9 bases not matched to a gene. Germline values: CDR1 SEHNR, CDR2 FQNEAQ (reference sequence). This CDR3 region has 17 residues. The CDR3 loop is CASSLARAGGPGETQYF. The CDR3 DNA is TGTGCCAGCAGCTTAGCGAGAGCGGGAGGGCCCGGGGAGACCCAGTACTTC.

The rearrangement links TRBV7-9 to TRBJ2-5, with D uncertain. Germline V gene lookup returns CDR1 SEHNR and CDR2 FQNEAQ (reference sequence). The ends were cut back, 0 bases at V and 5 bases at J, with 13 bases in the middle. The CDR3 has 15 residues. CDR3 sequence (DNA): TGTGCCAGCAGCTTAGCTGGACGCATCCGGGAGACCCAGTACTTC. The encoded protein is CASSLAGRIRETQYF.